This T cell receptor (beta chain) was sequenced during a study of T cell responses to AZD1222 COVID-19 vaccine. Findings and caveats of the study: A mostly white British donor set with more females was recruited, and clonal diversity was possibly underestimated. Only a handful of people who got AZD1222 tested seropositive at baseline.

Repertoires were generated with immunoSEQ multiplex PCR, while TCRdb's copy carries only in-frame clones and drops some. The sample yields roughly 100,000 clones, 88% seen once. Points on this clone: What it binds is not known.

The specimen was peripheral blood, collected on day 0 of AZD1222 vaccination. The clonotype originates from an adult in good health.

CDR3 sequence (DNA): TGCGCCAGCAGCTGGGGACAGGGGGCTGGCGAAAAACTGTTTTTT. Translating it yields CASSWGQGAGEKLFF. The genes are TRBV5-1 and TRBJ1-4; 12 positions match TRBD1. V gave up 3 bases and J gave up 8 bases; unmatched junction bases: 5. The CDR3 has 15 residues. CDR1 is SGHRS, CDR2 YFSETQ, per germline.